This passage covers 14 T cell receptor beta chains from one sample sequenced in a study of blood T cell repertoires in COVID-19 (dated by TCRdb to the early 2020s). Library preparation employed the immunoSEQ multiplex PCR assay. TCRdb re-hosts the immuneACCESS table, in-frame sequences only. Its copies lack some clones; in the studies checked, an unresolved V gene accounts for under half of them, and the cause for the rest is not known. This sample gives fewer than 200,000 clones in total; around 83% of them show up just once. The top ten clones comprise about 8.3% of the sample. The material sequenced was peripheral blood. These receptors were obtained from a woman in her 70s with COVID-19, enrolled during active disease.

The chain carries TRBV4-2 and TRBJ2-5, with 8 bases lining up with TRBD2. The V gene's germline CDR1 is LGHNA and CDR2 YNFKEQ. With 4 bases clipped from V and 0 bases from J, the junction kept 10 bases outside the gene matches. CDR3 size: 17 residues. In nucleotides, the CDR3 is TGTGCCAGCAGCCGTGGGGGTAGCGGGACGTACCAAGAGACCCAGTACTTC. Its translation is CASSRGGSGTYQETQYF.

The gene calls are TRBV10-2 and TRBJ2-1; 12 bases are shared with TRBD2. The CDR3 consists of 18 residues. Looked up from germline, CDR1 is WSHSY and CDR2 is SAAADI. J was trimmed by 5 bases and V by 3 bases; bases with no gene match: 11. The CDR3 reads CASSDALAGGGRDNEQFF. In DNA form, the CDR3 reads TGCGCCAGCAGTGACGCACTAGCGGGAGGCGGTAGAGACAATGAGCAGTTCTTC.

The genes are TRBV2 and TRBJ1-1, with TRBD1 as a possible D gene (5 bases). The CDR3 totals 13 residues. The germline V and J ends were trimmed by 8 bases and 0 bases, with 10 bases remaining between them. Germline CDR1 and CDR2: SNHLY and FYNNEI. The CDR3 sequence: CASHRTMNTEAFF. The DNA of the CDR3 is TGTGCCAGCCACAGGACGATGAACACTGAAGCTTTCTTT.

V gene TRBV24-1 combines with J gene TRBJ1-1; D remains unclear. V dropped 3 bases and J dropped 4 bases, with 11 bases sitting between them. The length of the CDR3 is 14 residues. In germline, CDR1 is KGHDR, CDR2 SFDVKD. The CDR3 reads CATSDHSRGTEAFF. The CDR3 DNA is TGTGCCACCAGTGATCATAGCCGGGGCACTGAAGCTTTCTTT.

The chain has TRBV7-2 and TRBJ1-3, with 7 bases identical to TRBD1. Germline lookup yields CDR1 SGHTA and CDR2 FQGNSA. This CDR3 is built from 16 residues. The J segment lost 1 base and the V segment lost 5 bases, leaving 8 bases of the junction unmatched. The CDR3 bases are TGTGCCAGCAGCGTCCAATCGACAGGGTCTGGAAACACCATATATTTT. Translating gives CASSVQSTGSGNTIYF.

CDR3 DNA sequence: TGTGCCAGCAGTTCGGGACAGGGCCGAAAGGCTTTCTTT. Its translation is CASSSGQGRKAFF. The chain links TRBV28 to TRBJ1-1; 9 nucleotides agree with TRBD1. CDR1 is MDHEN, CDR2 SYDVKM, per germline. V was clipped by 4 bases and J by 11 bases; unmatched bases: 8. The CDR3 has 13 amino acids.

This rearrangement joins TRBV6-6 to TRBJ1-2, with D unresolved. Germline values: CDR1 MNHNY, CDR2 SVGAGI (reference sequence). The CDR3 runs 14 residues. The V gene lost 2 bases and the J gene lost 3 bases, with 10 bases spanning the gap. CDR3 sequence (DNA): TGTGCCAGCAGTTACCGCCGGGAGGACTATGGCTACACCTTC. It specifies CASSYRREDYGYTF.

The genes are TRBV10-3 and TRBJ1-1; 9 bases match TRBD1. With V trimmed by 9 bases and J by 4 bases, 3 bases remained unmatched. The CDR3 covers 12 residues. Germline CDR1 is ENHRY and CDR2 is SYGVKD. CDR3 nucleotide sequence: TGTGCCATTATGACAGGGGGCACTGAAGCTTTCTTT. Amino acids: CAIMTGGTEAFF.

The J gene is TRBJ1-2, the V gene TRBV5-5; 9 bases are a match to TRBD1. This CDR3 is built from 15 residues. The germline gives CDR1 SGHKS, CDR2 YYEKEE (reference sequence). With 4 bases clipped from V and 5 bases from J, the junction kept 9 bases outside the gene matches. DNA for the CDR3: TGTGCCAGCAGCCGGGCACAGGGGGCGGAGTATGGCTACACCTTC. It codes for CASSRAQGAEYGYTF.

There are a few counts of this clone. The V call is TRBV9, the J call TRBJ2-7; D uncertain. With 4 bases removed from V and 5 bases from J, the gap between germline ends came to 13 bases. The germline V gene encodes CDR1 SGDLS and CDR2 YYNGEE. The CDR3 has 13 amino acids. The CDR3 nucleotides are TGTGCCAGCAGCCCCCAGATATACAACGAGCAGTACTTC. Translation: CASSPQIYNEQYF.

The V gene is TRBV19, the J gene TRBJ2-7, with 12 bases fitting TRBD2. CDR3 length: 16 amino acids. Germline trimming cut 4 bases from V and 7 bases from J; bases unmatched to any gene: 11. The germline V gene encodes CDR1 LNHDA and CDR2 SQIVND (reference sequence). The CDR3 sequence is CASSTRTSGMRLEQYF. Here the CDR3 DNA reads TGTGCCAGTAGTACTAGGACTAGCGGGATGAGGTTAGAGCAGTACTTC.

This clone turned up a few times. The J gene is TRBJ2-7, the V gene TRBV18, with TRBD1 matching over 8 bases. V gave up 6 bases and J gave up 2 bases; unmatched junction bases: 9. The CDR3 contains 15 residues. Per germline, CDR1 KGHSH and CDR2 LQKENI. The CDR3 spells CASSPGQGTTYEQYF. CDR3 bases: TGTGCCAGCTCTCCCGGACAGGGCACGACCTACGAGCAGTACTTC.

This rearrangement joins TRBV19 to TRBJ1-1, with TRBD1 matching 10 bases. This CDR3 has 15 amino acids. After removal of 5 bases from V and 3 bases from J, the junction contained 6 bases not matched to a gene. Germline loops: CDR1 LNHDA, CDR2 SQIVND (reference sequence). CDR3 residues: CASSHQGTGDTEAFF. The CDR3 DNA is TGTGCCAGTAGTCACCAGGGGACAGGGGACACTGAAGCTTTCTTT.

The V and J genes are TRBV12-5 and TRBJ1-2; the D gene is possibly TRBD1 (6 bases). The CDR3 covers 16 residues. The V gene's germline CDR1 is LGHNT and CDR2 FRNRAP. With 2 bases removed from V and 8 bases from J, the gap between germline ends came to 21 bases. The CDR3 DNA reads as TGTGCTAGTGGTTTGATCGCCGGGACACGGGGTTTCGGCTACACCTTC. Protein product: CASGLIAGTRGFGYTF. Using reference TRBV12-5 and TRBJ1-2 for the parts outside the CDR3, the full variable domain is DARVTQTPRHKVTEMGQEVTMRCQPILGHNTVFWYRQTMMQGLELLAYFRNRAPLDDSGMPKDRFSAEMPDATLATLKIQPSEPRDSAVYFCASGLIAGTRGFGYTFGSGTRLTVV.